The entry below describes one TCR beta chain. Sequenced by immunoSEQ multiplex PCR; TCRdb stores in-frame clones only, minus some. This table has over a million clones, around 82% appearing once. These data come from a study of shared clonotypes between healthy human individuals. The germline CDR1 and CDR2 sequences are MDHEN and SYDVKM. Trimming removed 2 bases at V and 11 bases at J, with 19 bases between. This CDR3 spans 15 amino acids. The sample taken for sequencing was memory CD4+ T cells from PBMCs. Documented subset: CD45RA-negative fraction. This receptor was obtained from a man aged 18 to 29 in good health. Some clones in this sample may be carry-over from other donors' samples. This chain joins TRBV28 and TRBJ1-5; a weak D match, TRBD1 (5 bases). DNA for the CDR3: TGTGCCAGCAGTTTACTCGGGACGGGCCACGGGGCCCAGCATTTT. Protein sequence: CASSLLGTGHGAQHF.